Listed here are 8 T cell receptor beta chains from one sample, sequenced in a study of T cell responses to AZD1222 COVID-19 vaccine. TCRdb's table, derived via immunoSEQ multiplex PCR, lists solely in-frame clones and lacks some. The sample lists approximately 110,000 clones; 87% were seen once. This specimen consisted of peripheral blood, obtained 28 days after the second AZD1222 dose. These TCRs come from an adult who received the AZD1222 COVID-19 vaccine.

DNA of the CDR3: TGTGCCAGCTCACGAGCCTTCGGACAAACTAACATTCAGTACTTC. Protein product: CASSRAFGQTNIQYF. This rearrangement joins TRBV18 to TRBJ2-4; D is perhaps TRBD1 (5 bases). The V gene's germline CDR1 is KGHSH and CDR2 LQKENI. The CDR3 spans 15 residues. Trimming removed 4 bases at V and 7 bases at J, with 17 bases between.

V is TRBV10-1 and J is TRBJ2-7, with a weak D call TRBD1 (6 bases). V was shortened by 4 bases and J by 3 bases, with 16 bases between the two germline ends. CDR3 length: 15 residues. The germline V gene encodes CDR1 WNHNN and CDR2 SYGVQD (reference sequence). The CDR3 reads CASSVSRDKDYEQYF. The CDR3 DNA sequence: TGCGCCAGCAGTGTTAGCCGGGACAAGGACTACGAGCAGTACTTC.

The chain is built from TRBV10-3 and TRBJ2-3; 8 bases match TRBD2. Germline V gene sequence: CDR1 ENHRY, CDR2 SYGVKD. The CDR3 spans 18 residues. J lost 2 bases, V lost 3 bases, and 13 bases had no gene match. The CDR3 loop reads CAISDLKTSAPLTDTQYF. The CDR3, as DNA: TGTGCCATCAGTGACCTTAAGACTAGCGCGCCCCTCACAGATACGCAGTATTTT.

The rearrangement links TRBV6-1 to TRBJ2-7; D is undetermined. Trimming cost V 1 base and J 0 bases, with 7 bases left between them. The CDR3 consists of 14 residues. CDR1 is MNHNS, CDR2 SASEGT, per germline. The CDR3 is CASSEDQYSYEQYF. CDR3 in DNA: TGTGCCAGCAGTGAAGATCAGTACTCCTACGAGCAGTACTTC.

The V call is TRBV5-1, the J call TRBJ1-1; perhaps TRBD1 as D (5 bases). CDR3 length equals 16 residues. CDR1 SGHRS and CDR2 YFSETQ come from the germline V gene. With 4 bases removed from V and 3 bases from J, the gap between germline ends came to 19 bases. CDR3 sequence: CASSRTPGNGDTEAFF. CDR3 in DNA: TGCGCCAGCAGCCGTACACCAGGGAATGGCGACACTGAAGCTTTCTTT.

The V and J genes are TRBV4-1 and TRBJ1-3, with a tentative D call TRBD1 (5 bases). This CDR3 has 17 amino acids. Germline CDR1 reads MGHRA; CDR2 reads YSYEKL. V lost 0 bases and J lost 2, with 14 bases in between. CDR3 amino acids: CASSQEFGTATGNTIYF. CDR3 DNA: TGCGCCAGCAGCCAAGAGTTTGGGACGGCGACTGGAAACACCATATATTTT.

V usage is TRBV14 and J usage is TRBJ2-3, with D perhaps TRBD2 (5 bases). The CDR3 has 16 residues. The germline V gene encodes CDR1 SGHDN and CDR2 FVKESK. V lost 4 bases and J 2 bases, leaving 16 bases between the germline ends. The CDR3 reads CASSRSRLAYTDTQYF. As DNA, the CDR3 is TGTGCCAGCAGCCGCAGTAGATTAGCGTACACAGATACGCAGTATTTT.

The genes are TRBV3-1 (or the pseudogene TRBV3-2) and TRBJ2-5; D is tentatively TRBD1 or TRBD2 (6 bases each). Trimming stripped 7 bases from V and 5 bases from J, with 17 bases between. The CDR3 extends over 14 amino acids. The germline V gene encodes CDR1 LGHDT and CDR2 YNNKEL (reference sequence). The CDR3 DNA reads TGTGCCAGCAATCCTGGCTGGGGGGCGGAGACCCAGTACTTC. Translated: CASNPGWGAETQYF.